The 21 T cell receptor beta chains presented below share a single source sample, sequenced in a study of T cell repertoires in cytomegalovirus infection. Antigens for these TCRs are unknown. In TCRdb, the reads were re-called with MiXCR into one record per CDR3 protein. The sample records about 900,000 distinct CDR3 sequences, roughly 30% being singletons. The specimen comprised cultured CD8+ T cells from PBMCs, sampled from culture after CMV antigen stimulation. The source of these receptors is a human donor in good health (CMV status not recorded). Some clones in this sample may be carry-over from other donors' samples.

The CDR3 DNA is TGCAGTGCAGGGGAACTAGCGGGGGCCACGGAAACCGGGGAGCTGTTTTTT. Residues: CSAGELAGATETGELFF. The rearrangement joins TRBV20-1 to TRBJ2-2; TRBD2 matches at 11 bases. Germline-derived CDR1 and CDR2 are DFQATT and SNEGSKA (reference sequence). CDR3 length: 17 amino acids. The J segment lost 5 bases and the V segment lost 6 bases, leaving 14 bases of the junction unmatched.

This rearrangement joins TRBV4-3 to TRBJ2-1, with D maybe TRBD1 (6 bases). CDR3 length equals 15 residues. The V gene lost 4 bases and the J gene lost 0 bases, with 10 bases spanning the gap. Germline V gene data show CDR1 as LGHNA and CDR2 as YSLEER. In DNA, the CDR3 is TGCGCCAGCAGCCCAGGGGTCGGCTCCTACAATGAGCAGTTCTTC. Translation: CASSPGVGSYNEQFF.

This clonotype was observed at least ten times. This chain connects TRBV7-2 to TRBJ2-3; no clear D. This CDR3 spans 15 amino acids. Looked up from germline, CDR1 is SGHTA and CDR2 is FQGNSA. Between the trimmed V and J ends, which lost 5 bases and 2 bases, there was a span of 14 bases. CDR3 in amino acids: CASSVGVADTDTQYF. In DNA, the CDR3 is TGTGCCAGCAGCGTTGGTGTGGCGGACACAGATACGCAGTATTTT. Supplemented by reference TRBV7-2 and TRBJ2-3, the full variable domain reads GAGVSQSPSNKVTEKGKDVELRCDPISGHTALYWYRQSLGQGLEFLIYFQGNSAPDKSGLPSDRFSAERTGGSVSTLTIQRTQQEDSAVYLCASSVGVADTDTQYFGPGTRLTVL.

This clonotype was observed a handful of times. This chain joins TRBV10-3 and TRBJ2-7; D is ambiguous. The CDR3 runs to 14 residues. V was shortened by 0 bases and J by 1 base, with 7 bases between the two germline ends. Germline CDR1 and CDR2: ENHRY and SYGVKD. CDR3 sequence (DNA): TGTGCCATCAGTGAGTCGTCCGAGTCCTACGAGCAGTACTTC. Translation gives CAISESSESYEQYF.

This clonotype was observed once. At one boundary the junction diverges from the germline segment, which might be a read error. The chain is built from TRBV4-1 and TRBJ1-5, with 8 bases that match TRBD1. The CDR3 totals 15 residues. The germline V gene has CDR1 MGHRA and CDR2 YSYEKL. The CDR3 protein is CASSLDRVQDQPQHF. As DNA, the CDR3 is TGTGCCAGCAGTCTGGACAGGGTACAGGATCAGCCCCAGCATTTT.

The chain combines TRBV20-1 with TRBJ2-1; D gene unclear. V gave up 3 bases and J gave up 3 bases, with 15 bases separating them. Germline assignment: CDR1 DFQATT and CDR2 SNEGSKA (reference sequence). The CDR3 length is 15 residues. The CDR3 DNA is TGCAGTGCTAGTTCACCCGGAGACCTCTACAATGAGCAGTTCTTC. It yields the protein CSASSPGDLYNEQFF.

The chain uses TRBV7-9 and TRBJ1-1; possible D gene TRBD1, 5 bases. The CDR3 is made up of 14 amino acids. Between the trimmed V and J ends, which lost 5 bases and 3 bases, there was a span of 13 bases. The germline V gene encodes CDR1 SEHNR and CDR2 FQNEAQ (reference sequence). CDR3 in amino acids: CASSTAGLHTEAFF. CDR3 nucleotide sequence: TGTGCCAGCAGCACTGCAGGGTTGCACACTGAAGCTTTCTTT.

The chain uses TRBV28 and TRBJ1-3; D gene unclear. V lost 3 bases and J lost 2, with 11 bases in between. The CDR3 is made up of 15 amino acids. Germline V gene sequence: CDR1 MDHEN, CDR2 SYDVKM. DNA of the CDR3: TGTGCCAGCAGTTTGGGGATGGCTACTGGAAACACCATATATTTT. This encodes CASSLGMATGNTIYF.

Comment on this clonotype: At one end, the junction sequence differs from germline, possibly due to a read error. The chain recombines TRBV6-6 with TRBJ1-5, with no clear D. Germline V gene sequence: CDR1 MNHNY, CDR2 SVGAGI (reference sequence). This CDR3 comprises 14 residues. In DNA, the CDR3 is TGTTCCAGCAGTTCAACACGTAGCAATCAGCCCCAGCATTTT. Protein sequence: CSSSSTRSNQPQHF.

With respect to this clonotype: At one of its ends the junction is not consistent with the germline gene, which may arise from a read error. This chain joins TRBV5-3 and TRBJ2-2; D is uncertain. TRBV5-3 is an open reading frame whose function is uncertain. This CDR3 comprises 13 residues. CDR3 residues: CASSSPGGGELFF. The CDR3 region has the DNA TGTGCCAGCAGCTCTCCCGGCGGCGGGGAGCTGTTTTTT.

The chain carries TRBV14 and TRBJ2-7; D unclear. The ends were cut back, 2 bases at V and 0 bases at J, with 14 bases in the middle. CDR3 length: 16 amino acids. The V gene's germline CDR1 is SGHDN and CDR2 FVKESK. The CDR3 reads CASSQPIRMVSYEQYF. As DNA, the CDR3 is TGTGCCAGCAGCCAACCGATAAGGATGGTCTCCTACGAGCAGTACTTC.

The table lists this clonotype with a count of one. The chain combines TRBV12-3 or TRBV12-4 with TRBJ1-4, with a tentative D call TRBD1 (6 bases). Trimming left V 2 bases short and J 7 bases short, with 14 bases between. CDR3 length: 15 amino acids. CDR3 nucleotides: TGTGCCAGCAGTTTAATAGGAGGGGGTGGTGAAAAACTGTTTTTT. It specifies CASSLIGGGGEKLFF.

On this clonotype: At one of its ends the junction is not consistent with the germline gene, which may arise from a read error. The V call is TRBV4-1, the J call TRBJ2-1, with 7 nucleotides matching TRBD1. Germline lookup yields CDR1 MGHRA and CDR2 YSYEKL. The CDR3 loop spans 15 amino acids. The CDR3: CASSQEVNRGPEQFF. The CDR3 DNA reads as TGTGCCAGCAGCCAAGAGGTGAACAGGGGCCCTGAGCAGTTCTTC.

The chain employs TRBV7-2 and TRBJ1-6, with 7 nucleotides matching TRBD1. CDR1 is SGHTA and CDR2 is FQGNSA in the germline V gene. Trimming removed 5 bases from V and 4 bases from J; junction bases left unmatched: 8. The CDR3 extends over 16 amino acids. The DNA for the CDR3 is TGTGCCAGCAGCCATAATCCGGGACAGTATAATTCACCCCTCCACTTT. Protein sequence: CASSHNPGQYNSPLHF.

The V gene is TRBV11-3, the J gene TRBJ2-7; D unresolved. CDR1 is SGHNT, CDR2 YENEEA, per germline. The CDR3 extends over 13 amino acids. V was cut by 4 bases and J by 1 base, with 8 bases left in between. The CDR3 here is CASSSGWSYEQYF. The CDR3 DNA is TGTGCCAGCAGCTCGGGCTGGTCCTACGAGCAGTACTTC.

This clonotype has just one count. This chain links TRBV18 with TRBJ2-6; D perhaps matches TRBD1 (5 bases). V shed 6 bases and J shed 2 bases, with 23 bases lying between them. Per germline, CDR1 KGHSH and CDR2 LQKENI. CDR3 length: 19 residues. DNA for the CDR3: TGTGCCAGCTCCCACGGAAGGGGAAACTGGATGGCTGGGGCCAACGTCCTGACTTTC. Translated: CASSHGRGNWMAGANVLTF. Using reference TRBV18 and TRBJ2-6 for the parts outside the CDR3, the full variable domain is NAGVMQNPRHLVRRRGQEARLRCSPMKGHSHVYWYRQLPEEGLKFMVYLQKENIIDESGMPKERFSAEFPKEGPSILRIQQVVRGDSAAYFCASSHGRGNWMAGANVLTFGAGSRLTVL.

This clonotype has only a few counts. J is TRBJ1-4 and V is TRBV2; D possibly corresponds to TRBD1 (6 bases). CDR1 is SNHLY, CDR2 FYNNEI, per germline. The V gene lost 6 bases and the J gene lost 1 base, with 30 bases spanning the gap. CDR3 length equals 21 residues. The chain's CDR3 is CASRGARIGTAVPKTNEKLFF. For the CDR3, the DNA is TGTGCCAGCAGGGGGGCCCGGATCGGGACGGCCGTCCCTAAAACTAATGAAAAACTGTTTTTT. Complete variable domain (other parts from reference TRBV2 and TRBJ1-4): EPEVTQTPSHQVTQMGQEVILRCVPISNHLYFYWYRQILGQKVEFLVSFYNNEISEKSEIFDDQFSVERPDGSNFTLKIRSTKLEDSAMYFCASRGARIGTAVPKTNEKLFFGSGTQLSVL.

This clonotype was seen many times. The chain has TRBV7-8 and TRBJ1-5, with 10 bases aligning to TRBD1. Germline V CDR1 and CDR2: SGHVS, FQNEAQ. The CDR3 runs 17 residues. J gave up 0 bases and V 3 bases, and 5 bases lay outside the gene matches. CDR3 sequence: CASSLGTGANSNQPQHF. For the CDR3, the DNA is TGTGCCAGCAGCTTGGGGACAGGGGCAAATAGCAATCAGCCCCAGCATTTT.

The V call is TRBV6-2 or TRBV6-3, the J call TRBJ2-7, with D unclear. CDR1 and CDR2 (germline): MNHEY, SVGEGT. The CDR3 extends over 12 amino acids. The V end was cut by 6 bases, the J end by 3 bases, with 9 bases between. In DNA form, the CDR3 reads TGTGCCAGCAGACTCGACGGCTACGAGCAGTACGTC. Translated, it gives CASRLDGYEQYV.

The genes are TRBV11-2 and TRBJ2-3; 7 bases agree with TRBD2. CDR1 and CDR2 from the germline V gene are SGHAT and FQNNGV. This CDR3 region has 15 residues. The J segment lost 2 bases and the V segment lost 5 bases, leaving 7 bases of the junction unmatched. CDR3 nucleotides: TGTGCCAGCAGCCCCGGGACTACAACCACAGATACGCAGTATTTT. Residues: CASSPGTTTTDTQYF.

The chain carries TRBV10-3 and TRBJ2-7; possibly TRBD1 or TRBD2 for D (5 bases each). The CDR3 has 11 amino acids. V dropped 8 bases and J dropped 6 bases, with 11 bases sitting between them. The V gene's germline CDR1 is ENHRY and CDR2 SYGVKD. Here the CDR3 DNA reads TGTGCCATCCACGTAGGGACCGAGCAGTACTTC. Translation: CAIHVGTEQYF.